This TCR beta chain comes out of a study of shared clonotypes between healthy human individuals. The naive CD8 population came from CD45RO-negative cells selected for CCR7, without terminally differentiated effector memory CD45RA+ cells. This table comes from immunoSEQ multiplex PCR, and its TCRdb copy is limited to in-frame clones, with some not included. The profile covers roughly 2,000,000 clones, with 85% to 95% appearing a single time and approximately 1% taken by the ten largest. The CDR3 totals 14 residues. The germline CDR1 and CDR2 sequences are MGHRA and YSYEKL. With 4 bases removed from V and 0 bases from J, the gap between germline ends came to 9 bases.

The chain uses TRBV4-1 and TRBJ2-5; D is perhaps TRBD1 or TRBD2 (5 bases each). Sequences were obtained from naive CD8+ T cells sorted from blood. The source of this sequence is a man between 18 and 35 years old in good health. CDR3 DNA: TGCGCCAGCAGCCCGGGGACCTACCAAGAGACCCAGTACTTC. Encoded protein: CASSPGTYQETQYF.